This entry lists 20 T cell receptor beta chains sequenced from one sample in a study of shared clonotypes between healthy human individuals. CD8 cells classed as naive were CD45RO-negative and positively selected for CCR7, excluding terminally differentiated effector memory CD45RA+ cells. Data came from immunoSEQ multiplex PCR; TCRdb stores just in-frame clones and leaves some out. The sample includes about 2.1 million clones, 93% of them seen just once. The material sequenced was naive CD8+ T cells from PBMCs. The source of these receptors is a man aged 18-30 years in good health. Some clones in this sample may be carry-over from other donors' samples.

In this sample, this clone turned up once. The chain joins TRBV7-9 to TRBJ2-2; a weak D match, TRBD1 (5 bases). V was clipped by 5 bases and J by 4 bases, with 14 bases between them. This CDR3 comprises 15 residues. Germline CDR1 reads SEHNR; CDR2 reads FQNEAQ (reference sequence). The CDR3 region is CASSQTQGITGELFF. CDR3 DNA sequence: TGTGCCAGCAGCCAGACCCAGGGTATCACCGGGGAGCTGTTTTTT.

This chain links TRBV4-3 with TRBJ1-2; D gene uncertain. Germline V lookup: CDR1 LGHNA, CDR2 YSLEER. Trimming removed 3 bases at V and 4 bases at J, with 9 bases between. The CDR3 consists of 13 residues. The CDR3 nucleotides are TGCGCCAGCAGCCATTCGGGCGGCTATGGCTACACCTTC. Amino acid sequence: CASSHSGGYGYTF.

Regarding this clone: Other DNA sequences of this sample code for an identical CDR3. The genes are TRBV6-5 and TRBJ1-2; D is unresolved. The CDR3 is made up of 14 amino acids. Trimming removed 0 bases from V and 0 bases from J, with 5 bases in between. CDR1 and CDR2 (germline): MNHEY, SVGAGI. The CDR3 region has the DNA TGTGCCAGCAGTTACTCGCAAACTAACTATGGCTACACCTTC. It encodes CASSYSQTNYGYTF.

The genes are TRBV7-6 and TRBJ2-5; D might be TRBD1 (7 bases). CDR1 is SGHVS, CDR2 FNYEAQ, per germline. The V end lost 1 base, the J end lost 1 base, and 13 bases lay between the germline ends. The CDR3 spans 16 residues. The DNA of the CDR3 is TGTGCCAGCAGCTTAGGGCAGGGGGGACTCCAAGAGACCCAGTACTTC. This sequence encodes CASSLGQGGLQETQYF.

About this clone: Other DNA sequences in this specimen translate into the identical CDR3. The chain recombines TRBV28 with TRBJ2-7; D is perhaps TRBD2 (5 bases). Per the germline V gene, CDR1 is MDHEN and CDR2 is SYDVKM. Trimming removed 2 bases from V and 4 bases from J, with 6 bases in between. CDR3 size: 12 residues. The CDR3 reads CASSLPGYEQYF. The CDR3 nucleotides read TGTGCCAGCAGTTTACCGGGATACGAGCAGTACTTC.

The chain uses TRBV28 and TRBJ2-5; D call uncertain. V was trimmed by 3 bases and J by 3 bases, leaving 8 bases between them. The CDR3 covers 13 residues. Germline CDR1 MDHEN, CDR2 SYDVKM. CDR3 sequence reads: CASSLERKETQYF. Here the CDR3 DNA reads TGTGCCAGCAGTTTGGAACGGAAAGAGACCCAGTACTTC.

To note about this clone: The same CDR3 also results from other DNA sequences found in this sample. The chain couples TRBV27 to TRBJ2-2; D is uncertain. Between the trimmed V and J ends, which lost 5 bases and 2 bases, there was a span of 6 bases. There are 13 residues in the CDR3. CDR1 is MNHEY, CDR2 SMNVEV, per germline (reference sequence). CDR3 bases: TGTGCCAGCAGTCCCCGAAACACCGGGGAGCTGTTTTTT. Translated, it gives CASSPRNTGELFF.

The chain recombines TRBV5-1 with TRBJ2-2; D possibly corresponds to TRBD1 (6 bases). Trimming took 4 bases from V and 4 from J, leaving 26 bases between them. The CDR3 spans 19 residues. Germline V lookup: CDR1 SGHRS, CDR2 YFSETQ. CDR3 nucleotide sequence: TGCGCCAGCAGCCCCCGTGGGCCGGGAACGCTCAGGGGCACCGGGGAGCTGTTTTTT. This encodes CASSPRGPGTLRGTGELFF.

The chain employs TRBV5-6 and TRBJ1-2; a possible D gene is TRBD1 (5 bases). Germline CDR1 and CDR2: SGHDT and YYEEEE. Between the trimmed V and J ends, which lost 0 bases and 5 bases, there was a span of 11 bases. The CDR3 sequence is 14 residues long. CDR3 in DNA: TGTGCCAGCAGCTTGGCCGCAGGGTGGTATGGCTACACCTTC. This translates into CASSLAAGWYGYTF.

Points on this clone: This same CDR3 is encoded by further DNA sequences in the sample. CDR3 sequence: CASSLGVTGELFF. As DNA, the CDR3 is TGTGCCAGCAGCTTAGGGGTTACCGGGGAGCTGTTTTTT. This rearrangement joins TRBV5-4 to TRBJ2-2; TRBD1 is a possible D gene (5 bases). Germline V gene sequence: CDR1 SGHNT, CDR2 YYREEE (reference sequence). CDR3 length: 13 amino acids. V was cut by 2 bases and J by 5 bases, with 7 bases left in between.

This chain connects TRBV27 to TRBJ2-7, with 7 nucleotides matching TRBD1. Germline assignment: CDR1 MNHEY and CDR2 SMNVEV (reference sequence). Germline trimming cut 5 bases from V and 1 base from J; bases unmatched to any gene: 5. The length of the CDR3 is 14 residues. The chain's CDR3 is CASSGQDSSYEQYF. The CDR3 bases are TGTGCCAGCAGTGGACAGGACAGTTCCTACGAGCAGTACTTC.

This clone has just one count. V is TRBV11-2 and J is TRBJ2-7, with TRBD1 identical over 9 bases. The CDR3 is made up of 13 amino acids. The germline V gene encodes CDR1 SGHAT and CDR2 FQNNGV. Trimming took 6 bases from V and 6 from J; bases not matched to a gene: 6. CDR3 amino acids: CASSSGQGTEQYF. The CDR3 region has the DNA TGTGCCAGCAGTTCCGGACAGGGGACCGAGCAGTACTTC.

V is TRBV11-3 and J is TRBJ1-5, with D perhaps matching TRBD1 (6 bases). The germline CDR1 and CDR2 sequences are SGHNT and YENEEA. V lost 1 base and J 0 bases, leaving 19 bases between the germline ends. The CDR3 totals 19 residues. This chain's CDR3 is CASSLVQGLPLYSNQPQHF. CDR3 DNA sequence: TGTGCCAGCAGCTTAGTCCAGGGGCTCCCTCTATATAGCAATCAGCCCCAGCATTTT.

The chain uses TRBV28 and TRBJ2-5, with D possibly matching TRBD2 (6 bases). With 3 bases removed from V and 3 bases from J, the gap between germline ends came to 17 bases. Germline CDR1 is MDHEN and CDR2 is SYDVKM. CDR3 size: 16 residues. The CDR3 here is CASSFLLALREETQYF. The CDR3 DNA follows: TGTGCCAGCAGTTTTCTGCTAGCGCTTCGGGAAGAGACCCAGTACTTC.

The CDR3 DNA sequence: TGCGCCAGCAGCCACGGAGGGGGCGGGTACAATGAGCAGTTCTTC. This codes for CASSHGGGGYNEQFF. This rearrangement joins TRBV4-1 to TRBJ2-1; possibly TRBD1 for D (7 bases). The germline gives CDR1 MGHRA, CDR2 YSYEKL. This CDR3 has 15 amino acids. The V end was cut by 3 bases, the J end by 4 bases, with 13 bases between.

About this clone: The sample has other DNA sequences that encode this CDR3 too. This chain links TRBV9 with TRBJ2-7; 10 bases are a match to TRBD2. This CDR3 has 16 residues. V lost 3 bases and J lost 4; bases outside the gene matches: 10. Germline V gene data show CDR1 as SGDLS and CDR2 as YYNGEE. CDR3 region: CASSALGLAGVYEQYF. In nucleotides, the CDR3 is TGTGCCAGCAGCGCCCTCGGGCTAGCGGGAGTGTACGAGCAGTACTTC.

The chain employs TRBV7-9 and TRBJ2-7, with 9 bases matching TRBD1. Trimming took 5 bases from V and 0 from J; bases not matched to a gene: 8. The germline gives CDR1 SEHNR, CDR2 FQNEAQ (reference sequence). There are 16 residues in the CDR3. CDR3 residues: CASSPYGTGFSYEQYF. The CDR3 DNA reads as TGTGCCAGCAGCCCCTACGGGACAGGGTTCTCCTACGAGCAGTACTTC.

V and J are TRBV7-6 and TRBJ2-1; maybe TRBD2 (5 bases). The length of the CDR3 is 14 residues. V was cut by 1 base and J by 7 bases, with 11 bases left in between. Germline CDR1 is SGHVS and CDR2 is FNYEAQ. CDR3 DNA sequence: TGTGCCAGCAGCTTAGATCTAGCCTCGAATGAGCAGTTCTTC. Protein sequence: CASSLDLASNEQFF.

The genes are TRBV4-1 and TRBJ1-1; D gene unclear. The CDR3 loop spans 20 amino acids. The germline V gene has CDR1 MGHRA and CDR2 YSYEKL. V lost 4 bases, J lost 1 base, and 28 bases lay in between. CDR3 in amino acids: CASSPRRAVTHINPNTEAFF. The CDR3 region has the DNA TGCGCCAGCAGCCCCCGGAGGGCAGTTACACATATAAACCCGAACACTGAAGCTTTCTTT.

The rearrangement links TRBV27 to TRBJ2-7; 8 bases line up with TRBD2. Germline V gene sequence: CDR1 MNHEY, CDR2 SMNVEV (reference sequence). This CDR3 has 12 amino acids. V lost 10 bases to trimming and J lost 3 bases; unmatched junction nucleotides: 5. CDR3 DNA sequence: TGTGCCACTAGCGGGCTGCACTACGAGCAGTACTTC. It translates to CATSGLHYEQYF.